The sample holds many counts of the clone carrying this T cell receptor beta chain. The PBMCs studied were ones that came from 9 to 10 ml fresh peripheral blood. This CDR3 has 17 amino acids. J was trimmed by 4 bases and V by 3 bases; bases with no gene match: 9. CDR1 is DFQATT, CDR2 SNEGSKA, per germline (reference sequence). These data come from a study of T cells in Graves' hyperthyroidism and ophthalmopathy. TCR beta CDR3 sequences were amplified from RNA transcripts. TCR CDR3 regions were first amplified by RT-PCR with HTBI primers. TCRdb reprocessed the multiplex PCR reads with MiXCR, giving one entry per CDR3 protein. The sample carries about 360,000 distinct CDR3 sequences, less than 20% recorded once.

Sequencing input: blood. J is TRBJ2-1 and V is TRBV20-1; the match to TRBD2 covers 13 bases. The receptor's source is a woman under 30 with Graves' hyperthyroidism that later progressed to Graves' ophthalmopathy. The CDR3: CSASDPGLAGEYNEQFF. The CDR3 nucleotides are TGCAGTGCTAGCGATCCAGGACTAGCGGGAGAATACAATGAGCAGTTCTTC.